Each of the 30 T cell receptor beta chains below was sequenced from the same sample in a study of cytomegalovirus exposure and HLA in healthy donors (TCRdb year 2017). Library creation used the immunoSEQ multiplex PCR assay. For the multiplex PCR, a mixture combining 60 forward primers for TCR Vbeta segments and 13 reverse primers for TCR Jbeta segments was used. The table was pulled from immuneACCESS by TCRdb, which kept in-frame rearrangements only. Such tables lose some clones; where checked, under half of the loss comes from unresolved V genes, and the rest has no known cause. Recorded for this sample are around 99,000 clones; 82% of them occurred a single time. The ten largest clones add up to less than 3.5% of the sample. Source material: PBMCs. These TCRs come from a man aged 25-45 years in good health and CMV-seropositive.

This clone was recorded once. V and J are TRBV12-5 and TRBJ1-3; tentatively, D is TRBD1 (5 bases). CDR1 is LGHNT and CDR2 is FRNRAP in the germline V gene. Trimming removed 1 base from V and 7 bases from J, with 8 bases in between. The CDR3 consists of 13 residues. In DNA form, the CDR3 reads TGTGCTAGTGGTTTGGCCGGGGGGAACACCATATATTTT. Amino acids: CASGLAGGNTIYF.

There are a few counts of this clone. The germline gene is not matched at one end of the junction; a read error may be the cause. The chain's CDR3 is CASGVAGKDTGELFF. In DNA, the CDR3 is TGTGCCAGCGGCGTAGCGGGGAAGGACACCGGGGAGCTGTTTTTT. The chain recombines TRBV9 with TRBJ2-2; 8 bases are a match to TRBD2. The CDR3 consists of 15 residues. Per the germline V gene, CDR1 is SGDLS and CDR2 is YYNGEE.

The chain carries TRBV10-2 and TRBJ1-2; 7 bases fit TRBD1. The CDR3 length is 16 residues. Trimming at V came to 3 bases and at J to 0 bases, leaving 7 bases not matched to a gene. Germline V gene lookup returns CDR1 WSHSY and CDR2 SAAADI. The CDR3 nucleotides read TGCGCCAGCAGTGACAGGACAGGCGGAGCTAACTATGGCTACACCTTC. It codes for CASSDRTGGANYGYTF.

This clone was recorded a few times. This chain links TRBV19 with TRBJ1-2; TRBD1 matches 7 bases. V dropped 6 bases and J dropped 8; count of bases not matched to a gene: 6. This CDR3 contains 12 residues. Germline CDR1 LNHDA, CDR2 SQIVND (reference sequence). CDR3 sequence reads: CASRWGQRGYTF. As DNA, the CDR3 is TGTGCCAGTAGATGGGGACAGAGGGGCTACACCTTC.

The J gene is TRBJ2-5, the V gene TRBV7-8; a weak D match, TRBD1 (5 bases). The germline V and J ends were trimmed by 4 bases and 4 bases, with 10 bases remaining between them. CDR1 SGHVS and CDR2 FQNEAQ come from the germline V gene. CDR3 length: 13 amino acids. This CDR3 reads CASSSRTRETQYF. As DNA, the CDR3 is TGTGCCAGCAGCTCACGGACAAGAGAGACCCAGTACTTC. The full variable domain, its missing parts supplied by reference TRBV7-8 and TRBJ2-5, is GAGVSQSPRYKVAKRGQDVALRCDPISGHVSLFWYQQALGQGPEFLTYFQNEAQLDKSGLPSDRFFAERPEGSVSTLKIQRTQQEDSAVYLCASSSRTRETQYFGPGTRLLVL.

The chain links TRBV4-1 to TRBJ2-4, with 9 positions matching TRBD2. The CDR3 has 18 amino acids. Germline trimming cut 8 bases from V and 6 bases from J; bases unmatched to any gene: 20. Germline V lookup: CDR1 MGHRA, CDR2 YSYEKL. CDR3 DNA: TGCGCCAGCGCGCAGAGGGGGCGGGGGGGCTTGGGTGGAAACATTCAGTACTTC. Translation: CASAQRGRGGLGGNIQYF.

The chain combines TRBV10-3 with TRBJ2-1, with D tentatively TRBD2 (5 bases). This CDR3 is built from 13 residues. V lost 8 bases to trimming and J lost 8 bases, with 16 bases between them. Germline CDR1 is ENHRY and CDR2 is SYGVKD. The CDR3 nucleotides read TGTGCCATCTCGACGGGGAGTAAGGATGAGCAGTTCTTC. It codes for CAISTGSKDEQFF.

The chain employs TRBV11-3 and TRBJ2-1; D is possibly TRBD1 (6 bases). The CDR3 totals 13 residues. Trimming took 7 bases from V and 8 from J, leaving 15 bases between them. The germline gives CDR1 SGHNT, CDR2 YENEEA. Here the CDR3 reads CASKKQGVYEQFF. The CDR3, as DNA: TGTGCCAGCAAGAAACAGGGTGTCTATGAGCAGTTCTTC.

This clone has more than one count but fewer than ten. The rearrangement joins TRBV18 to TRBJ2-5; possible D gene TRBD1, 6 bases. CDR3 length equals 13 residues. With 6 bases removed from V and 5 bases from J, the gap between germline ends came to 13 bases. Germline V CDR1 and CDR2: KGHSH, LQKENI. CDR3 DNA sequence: TGTGCCAGCTCCCGCGCAGGGGTCGAGACCCAGTACTTC. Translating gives CASSRAGVETQYF.

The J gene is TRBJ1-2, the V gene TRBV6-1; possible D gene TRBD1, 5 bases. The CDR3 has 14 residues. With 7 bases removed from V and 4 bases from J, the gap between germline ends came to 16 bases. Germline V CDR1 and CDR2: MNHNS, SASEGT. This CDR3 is CASNRRGETYGYTF. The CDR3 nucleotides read TGTGCCAGCAATCGTAGGGGCGAAACCTATGGCTACACCTTC.

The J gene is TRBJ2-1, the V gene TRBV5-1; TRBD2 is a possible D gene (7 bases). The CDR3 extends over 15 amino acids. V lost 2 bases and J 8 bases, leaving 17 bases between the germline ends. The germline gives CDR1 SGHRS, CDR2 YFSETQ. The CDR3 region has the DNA TGCGCCAGCAGCTTATATGGCGGGGGCGGGGATGAGCAGTTCTTC. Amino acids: CASSLYGGGGDEQFF. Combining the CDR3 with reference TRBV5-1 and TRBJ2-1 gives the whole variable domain KAGVTQTPRYLIKTRGQQVTLSCSPISGHRSVSWYQQTPGQGLQFLFEYFSETQRNKGNFPGRFSGRQFSNSRSEMNVSTLELGDSALYLCASSLYGGGGDEQFFGPGTRLTVL.

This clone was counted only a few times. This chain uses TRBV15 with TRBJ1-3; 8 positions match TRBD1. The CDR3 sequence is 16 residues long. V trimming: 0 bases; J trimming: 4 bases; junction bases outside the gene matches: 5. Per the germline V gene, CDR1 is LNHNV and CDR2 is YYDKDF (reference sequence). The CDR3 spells CATSRDQGAGGNTIYF. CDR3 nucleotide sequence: TGTGCCACCAGCAGAGATCAGGGGGCAGGAGGAAACACCATATATTTT.

DNA of the CDR3: TGTGCCAGCAGCTTACTCCGCGGCACCGGGGAGCTGTTTTTT. The encoded protein is CASSLLRGTGELFF. The chain employs TRBV11-3 and TRBJ2-2; no clear D gene. Germline lookup yields CDR1 SGHNT and CDR2 YENEEA. Trimming shortened V by 2 bases and J by 4 bases, and 8 bases separated the two germline ends. The CDR3 consists of 14 residues.

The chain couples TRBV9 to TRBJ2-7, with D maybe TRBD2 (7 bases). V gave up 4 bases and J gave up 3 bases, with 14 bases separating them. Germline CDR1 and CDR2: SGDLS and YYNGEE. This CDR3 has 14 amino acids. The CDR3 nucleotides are TGTGCCAGCAGCCCGGGGGGCAGGGACTACGAGCAGTACTTC. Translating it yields CASSPGGRDYEQYF.

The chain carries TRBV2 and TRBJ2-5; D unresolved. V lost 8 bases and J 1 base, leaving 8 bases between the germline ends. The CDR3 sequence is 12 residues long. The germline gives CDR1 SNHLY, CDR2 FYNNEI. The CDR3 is CASYDTQETQYF. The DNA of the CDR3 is TGTGCCAGCTACGACACCCAAGAGACCCAGTACTTC.

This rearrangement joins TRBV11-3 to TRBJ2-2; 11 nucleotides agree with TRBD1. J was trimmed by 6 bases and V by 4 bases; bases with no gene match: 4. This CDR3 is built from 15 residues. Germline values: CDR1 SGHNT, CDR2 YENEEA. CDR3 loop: CASSSGQGASGELFF. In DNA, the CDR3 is TGTGCCAGCAGCTCTGGACAGGGGGCTTCCGGGGAGCTGTTTTTT. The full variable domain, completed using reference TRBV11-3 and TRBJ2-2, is EAGVVQSPRYKIIEKKQPVAFWCNPISGHNTLYWYLQNLGQGPELLIRYENEEAVDDSQLPKDRFSAERLKGVDSTLKIQPAELGDSAVYLCASSSGQGASGELFFGEGSRLTVL.

CDR3 in amino acids: CASSFRQGGEKLFF. The CDR3 DNA is TGTGCCAGCAGTTTTCGACAGGGCGGTGAAAAACTGTTTTTT. This chain links TRBV27 with TRBJ1-4, with 7 bases fitting TRBD1. There are 14 residues in the CDR3. The germline V gene encodes CDR1 MNHEY and CDR2 SMNVEV (reference sequence). V was pared by 3 bases and J by 7 bases, with 5 bases of the junction left unmatched.

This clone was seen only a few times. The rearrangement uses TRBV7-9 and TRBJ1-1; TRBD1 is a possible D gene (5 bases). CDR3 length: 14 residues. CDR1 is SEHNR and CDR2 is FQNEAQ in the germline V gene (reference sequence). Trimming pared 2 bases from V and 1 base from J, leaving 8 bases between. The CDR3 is CASSLSRENTEAFF. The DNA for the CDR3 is TGTGCCAGCAGCTTATCCAGGGAGAACACTGAAGCTTTCTTT.

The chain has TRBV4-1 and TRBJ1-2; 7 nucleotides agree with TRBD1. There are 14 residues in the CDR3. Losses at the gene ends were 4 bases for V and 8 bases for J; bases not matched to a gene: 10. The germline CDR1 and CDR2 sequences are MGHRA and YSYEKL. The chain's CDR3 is CASSPQEIQGGYTF. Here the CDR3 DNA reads TGCGCCAGCAGCCCGCAGGAGATACAGGGGGGCTACACCTTC.

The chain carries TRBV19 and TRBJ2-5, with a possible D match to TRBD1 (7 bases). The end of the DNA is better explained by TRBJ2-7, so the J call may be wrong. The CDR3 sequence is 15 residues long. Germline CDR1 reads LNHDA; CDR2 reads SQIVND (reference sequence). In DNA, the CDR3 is TGTGCCAGTAGTATAGATAGACAGGGACTTGGCGAGCAGTACTTC. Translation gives CASSIDRQGLGEQYF.

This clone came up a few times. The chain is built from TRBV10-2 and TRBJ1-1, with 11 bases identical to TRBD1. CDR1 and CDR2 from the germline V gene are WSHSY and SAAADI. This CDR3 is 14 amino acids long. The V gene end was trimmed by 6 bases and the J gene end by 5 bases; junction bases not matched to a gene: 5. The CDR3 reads CASRGDRGDTEAFF. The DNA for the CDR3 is TGCGCCAGCAGAGGGGACAGGGGGGATACTGAAGCTTTCTTT.

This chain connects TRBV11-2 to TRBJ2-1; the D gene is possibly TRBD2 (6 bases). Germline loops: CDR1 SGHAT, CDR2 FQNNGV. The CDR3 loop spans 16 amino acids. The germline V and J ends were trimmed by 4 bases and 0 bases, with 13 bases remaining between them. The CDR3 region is CASSSNGGASYNEQFF. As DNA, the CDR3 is TGTGCCAGCAGCTCTAACGGAGGGGCCTCCTACAATGAGCAGTTCTTC.

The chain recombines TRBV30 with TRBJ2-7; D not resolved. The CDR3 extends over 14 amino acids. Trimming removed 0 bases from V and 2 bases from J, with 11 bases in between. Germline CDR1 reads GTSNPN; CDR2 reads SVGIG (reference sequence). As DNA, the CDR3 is TGTGCCTGGAGTGTCGGTGTCATCACCTACGAGCAGTACTTC. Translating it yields CAWSVGVITYEQYF. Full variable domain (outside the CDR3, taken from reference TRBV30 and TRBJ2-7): SQTIHQWPATLVQPVGSPLSLECTVEGTSNPNLYWYRQAAGRGLQLLFYSVGIGQISSEVPQNLSASRPQDRQFILSSKKLLLSDSGFYLCAWSVGVITYEQYFGPGTRLTVT.

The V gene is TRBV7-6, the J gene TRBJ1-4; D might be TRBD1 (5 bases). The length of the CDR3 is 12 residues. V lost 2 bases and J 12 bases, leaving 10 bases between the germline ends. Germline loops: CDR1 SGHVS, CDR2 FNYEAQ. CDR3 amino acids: CASSLLGGELFF. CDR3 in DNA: TGTGCCAGCAGCTTACTGGGGGGGGAACTGTTTTTT.

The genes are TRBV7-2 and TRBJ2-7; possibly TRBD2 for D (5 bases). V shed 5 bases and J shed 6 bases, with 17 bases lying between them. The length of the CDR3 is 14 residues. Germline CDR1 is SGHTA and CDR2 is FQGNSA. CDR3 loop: CASSAGRRRTEQYF. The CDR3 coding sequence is TGTGCCAGCAGCGCCGGGCGGAGGAGGACCGAGCAGTACTTC.

DNA for the CDR3: TGTGCCTGGAGTGAGAAGGGTTCGGGGACTGAAGCTTTCTTT. Protein: CAWSEKGSGTEAFF. The rearrangement uses TRBV30 and TRBJ1-1, with D unresolved. The CDR3 sequence is 14 residues long. V lost 1 base and J 5 bases, leaving 14 bases between the germline ends. The germline V gene encodes CDR1 GTSNPN and CDR2 SVGIG (reference sequence).

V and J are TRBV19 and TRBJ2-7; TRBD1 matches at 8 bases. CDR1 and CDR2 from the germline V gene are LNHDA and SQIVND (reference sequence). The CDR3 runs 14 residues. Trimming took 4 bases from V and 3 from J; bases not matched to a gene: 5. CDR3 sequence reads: CASSKDREFYEQYF. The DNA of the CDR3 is TGTGCCAGTAGTAAGGACAGGGAATTCTACGAGCAGTACTTC.

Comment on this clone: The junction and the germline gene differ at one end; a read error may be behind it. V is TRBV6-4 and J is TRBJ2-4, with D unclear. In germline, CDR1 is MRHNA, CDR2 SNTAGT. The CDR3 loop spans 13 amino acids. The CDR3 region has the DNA TGTGCCAGCAGTGATCAGGCGAGAAACAGTCAGTACTTC. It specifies CASSDQARNSQYF.

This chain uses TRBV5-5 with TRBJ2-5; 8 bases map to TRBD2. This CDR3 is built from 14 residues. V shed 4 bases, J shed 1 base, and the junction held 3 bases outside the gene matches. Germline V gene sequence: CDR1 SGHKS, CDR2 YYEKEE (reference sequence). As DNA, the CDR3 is TGTGCCAGCAGCCGGGAGGGGGGCCAAGAGACCCAGTACTTC. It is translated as CASSREGGQETQYF.

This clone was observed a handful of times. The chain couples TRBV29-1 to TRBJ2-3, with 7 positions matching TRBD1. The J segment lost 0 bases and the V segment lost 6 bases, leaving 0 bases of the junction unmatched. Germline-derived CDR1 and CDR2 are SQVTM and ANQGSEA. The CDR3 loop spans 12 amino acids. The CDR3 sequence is CSVTGSTDTQYF. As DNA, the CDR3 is TGCAGCGTGACAGGGAGCACAGATACGCAGTATTTT.